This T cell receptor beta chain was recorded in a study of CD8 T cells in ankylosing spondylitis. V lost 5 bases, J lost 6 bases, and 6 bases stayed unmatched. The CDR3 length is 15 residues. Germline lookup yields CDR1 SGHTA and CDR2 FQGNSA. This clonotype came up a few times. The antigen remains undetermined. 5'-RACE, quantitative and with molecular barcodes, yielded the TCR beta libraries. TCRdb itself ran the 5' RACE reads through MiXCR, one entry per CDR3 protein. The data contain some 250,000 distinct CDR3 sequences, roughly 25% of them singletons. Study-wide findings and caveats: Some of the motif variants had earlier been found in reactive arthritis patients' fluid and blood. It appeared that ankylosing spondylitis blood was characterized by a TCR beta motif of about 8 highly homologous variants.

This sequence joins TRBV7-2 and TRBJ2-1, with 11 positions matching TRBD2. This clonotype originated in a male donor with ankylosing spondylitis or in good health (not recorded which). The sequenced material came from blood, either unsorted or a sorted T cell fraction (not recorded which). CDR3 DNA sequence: TGTGCCAGCAGCCGGATAGCGGGGGGGGCCAATGAGCAGTTCTTC. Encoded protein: CASSRIAGGANEQFF. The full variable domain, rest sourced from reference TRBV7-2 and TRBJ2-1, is GAGVSQSPSNKVTEKGKDVELRCDPISGHTALYWYRQSLGQGLEFLIYFQGNSAPDKSGLPSDRFSAERTGGSVSTLTIQRTQQEDSAVYLCASSRIAGGANEQFFGPGTRLTVL.